Described below is a single T cell receptor beta chain sequence and its context. This sample was taken from a study of T-cell reconstitution after alpha-beta-depleted transplantation in children. Unique molecular identifiers were incorporated during preparation of the TCRbeta library. TCRdb reanalysed the PCR reads using MiXCR and keeps one entry per CDR3 protein. The sample yields 200,000 to 300,000 distinct CDR3 sequences, around 12% seen once. Germline CDR1 and CDR2: SGHTA and FQGNSA. This CDR3 spans 13 amino acids. Trimming shortened V by 5 bases and J by 5 bases, and 12 bases separated the two germline ends.

The TCR comes from a human donor who donated a stem cell graft to a child with acute lymphoblastic leukemia. The specimen comprised PBMCs from the stem cell graft donor, sampled from the stem cell graft. J is TRBJ1-1 and V is TRBV7-2; a weak D match, TRBD1 (5 bases). CDR3 nucleotides: TGTGCCAGCAGCGTCAGGGTAGTAACTGAAGCTTTCTTT. This sequence encodes CASSVRVVTEAFF.